This T cell receptor beta chain was obtained from a study of T cell repertoires in cytomegalovirus infection. Across the whole study: In the study, CMV epitopes included recently identified HLA-C-restricted and well-studied HLA-B-restricted ones. Signatures in public TCR beta sequences pointed to both CMV infection and matching HLA type.

This clonotype has more than one count but fewer than ten. As yet, its antigen is unknown. General observations from the study: Dominating the ex vivo response were HLA-C-restricted CMV-specific TCR beta clonotypes.

Per germline, CDR1 MNHEY and CDR2 SMNVEV (reference sequence). Losses at the gene ends were 0 bases for V and 0 bases for J; bases not matched to a gene: 5. This CDR3 is built from 16 residues. MiXCR was run by TCRdb on the reads, yielding one entry per CDR3 protein. Of about 110,000 distinct CDR3 sequences in the sample, around 40% are singletons; the top ten hold roughly 70%. This chain connects TRBV27 to TRBJ2-7, with 7 bases identical to TRBD1. This specimen was CD8+ T cells from cultured PBMCs, taken from culture after CMV antigen stimulation. This receptor was obtained from a human donor in good health (CMV status not recorded). Some clones in this sample may be carry-over from other donors' samples. CDR3 region: CASSLSSGTVSYEQYF. The CDR3 DNA sequence: TGTGCCAGCAGTTTATCGTCGGGGACAGTCTCCTACGAGCAGTACTTC.